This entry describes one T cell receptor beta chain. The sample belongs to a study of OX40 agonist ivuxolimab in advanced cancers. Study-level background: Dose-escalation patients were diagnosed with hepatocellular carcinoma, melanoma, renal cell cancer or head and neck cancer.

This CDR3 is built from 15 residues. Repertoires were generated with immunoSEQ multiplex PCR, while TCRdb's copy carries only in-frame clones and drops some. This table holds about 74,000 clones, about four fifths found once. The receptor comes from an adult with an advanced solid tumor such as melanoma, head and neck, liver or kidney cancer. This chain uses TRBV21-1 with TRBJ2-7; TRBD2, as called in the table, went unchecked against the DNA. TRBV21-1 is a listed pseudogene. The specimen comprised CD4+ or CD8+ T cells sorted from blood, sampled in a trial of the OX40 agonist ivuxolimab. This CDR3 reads CASSSSAGYSYEQYF. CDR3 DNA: TGTGCCAGCAGCTCCTCGGCCGGGTACTCCTACGAGCAGTACTTC.